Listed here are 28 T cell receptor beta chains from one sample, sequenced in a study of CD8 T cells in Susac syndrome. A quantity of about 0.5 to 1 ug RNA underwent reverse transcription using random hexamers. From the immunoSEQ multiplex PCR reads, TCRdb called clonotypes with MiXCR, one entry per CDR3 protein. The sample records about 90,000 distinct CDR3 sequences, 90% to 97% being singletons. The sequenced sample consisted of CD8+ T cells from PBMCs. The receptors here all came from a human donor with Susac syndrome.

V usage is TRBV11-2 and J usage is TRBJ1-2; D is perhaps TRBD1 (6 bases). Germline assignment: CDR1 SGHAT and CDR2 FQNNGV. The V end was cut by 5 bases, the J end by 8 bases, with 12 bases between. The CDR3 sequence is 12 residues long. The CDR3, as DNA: TGTGCCAGCAGCACACGGACAGTAGGCTACACCTTC. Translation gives CASSTRTVGYTF.

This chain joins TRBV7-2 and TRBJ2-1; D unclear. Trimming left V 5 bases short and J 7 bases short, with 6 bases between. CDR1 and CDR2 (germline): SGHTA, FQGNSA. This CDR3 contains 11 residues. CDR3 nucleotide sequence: TGTGCCAGCAGCATGGTTAATGAGCAGTTCTTC. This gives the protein CASSMVNEQFF. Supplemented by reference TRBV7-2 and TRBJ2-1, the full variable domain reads GAGVSQSPSNKVTEKGKDVELRCDPISGHTALYWYRQSLGQGLEFLIYFQGNSAPDKSGLPSDRFSAERTGGSVSTLTIQRTQQEDSAVYLCASSMVNEQFFGPGTRLTVL.

CDR3 residues: CSGQGPNIQYF. CDR3 bases: TGCAGCGGACAGGGTCCAAACATTCAGTACTTC. J is TRBJ2-4 and V is TRBV29-1; TRBD1 matches at 7 bases. Germline-derived CDR1 and CDR2 are SQVTM and ANQGSEA. The CDR3 extends over 11 amino acids. With V trimmed by 7 bases and J by 6 bases, 3 bases remained unmatched. Filled out from reference TRBV29-1 and TRBJ2-4, the complete variable domain reads SAVISQKPSRDICQRGTSLTIQCQVDSQVTMMFWYRQQPGQSLTLIATANQGSEATYESGFVIDKFPISRPNLTFSTLTVSNMSPEDSSIYLCSGQGPNIQYFGAGTRLSVL.

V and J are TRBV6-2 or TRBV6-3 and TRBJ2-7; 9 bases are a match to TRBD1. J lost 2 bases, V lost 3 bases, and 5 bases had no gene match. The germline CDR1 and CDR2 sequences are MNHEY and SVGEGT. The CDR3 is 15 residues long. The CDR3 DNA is TGTGCCAGCAGTTATCTTGGGACAGGGACCTACGAGCAGTACTTC. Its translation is CASSYLGTGTYEQYF.

Written as DNA, the CDR3 is TGTGCCAGCAGTTATCCGGGCGGTCTGAACACTGAAGCTTTCTTT. Its translation is CASSYPGGLNTEAFF. The V and J genes are TRBV6-6 and TRBJ1-1; D is uncertain. Trimming left V 3 bases short and J 0 bases short, with 11 bases between. CDR1 and CDR2 (germline): MNHNY, SVGAGI (reference sequence). The CDR3 has 15 amino acids.

The DNA for the CDR3 is TGTGCCCTCGGGGGGGCGGATTACAATGAGCAGTTCTTC. As protein: CALGGADYNEQFF. V and J are TRBV7-8 and TRBJ2-1; 8 nucleotides align to TRBD2. The CDR3 runs 13 residues. CDR1 is SGHVS and CDR2 is FQNEAQ in the germline V gene. The J segment lost 4 bases and the V segment lost 11 bases, leaving 7 bases of the junction unmatched.

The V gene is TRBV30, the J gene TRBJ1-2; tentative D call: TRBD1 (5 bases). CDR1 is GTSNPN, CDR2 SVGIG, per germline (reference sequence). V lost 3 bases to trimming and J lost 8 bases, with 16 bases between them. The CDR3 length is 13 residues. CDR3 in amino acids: CAWSLSAGYGYTF. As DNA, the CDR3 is TGTGCCTGGAGCTTATCTGCAGGGTACGGCTACACCTTC.

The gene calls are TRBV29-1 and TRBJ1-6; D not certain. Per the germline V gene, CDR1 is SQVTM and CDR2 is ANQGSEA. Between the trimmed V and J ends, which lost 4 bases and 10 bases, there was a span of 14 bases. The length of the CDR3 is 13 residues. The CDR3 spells CSVGSGVGSPLHF. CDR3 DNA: TGCAGCGTTGGTTCTGGGGTTGGGTCACCCCTCCACTTT.

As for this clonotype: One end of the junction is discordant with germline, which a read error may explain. The CDR3 loop is CASSSGTDPMNTEAFF. DNA for the CDR3: TGTGCCAGCAGTTCCGGGACAGACCCAATGAACACTGAAGCCTTCTTT. The genes are TRBV28 and TRBJ1-1; 7 bases are shared with TRBD1. The CDR3 is 16 residues long. CDR1 is MDHEN and CDR2 is SYDVKM in the germline V gene. The full variable domain, completed using reference TRBV28 and TRBJ1-1, is DVKVTQSSRYLVKRTGEKVFLECVQDMDHENMFWYRQDPGLGLRLIYFSYDVKMKEKGDIPEGYSVSREKKERFSLILESASTNQTSMYLCASSSGTDPMNTEAFFGQGTRLTVV.

The CDR3, as DNA: TGCGCCAGCAGCCCGGGGAGCTCCTACGAGCAGTACTTC. Translating gives CASSPGSSYEQYF. The V and J genes are TRBV23-1 and TRBJ2-7; D possibly corresponds to TRBD2 (5 bases). TRBV23-1 is an ORF; its function is uncertain. Between the trimmed V and J ends, which lost 6 bases and 0 bases, there was a span of 9 bases. The CDR3 has 13 residues.

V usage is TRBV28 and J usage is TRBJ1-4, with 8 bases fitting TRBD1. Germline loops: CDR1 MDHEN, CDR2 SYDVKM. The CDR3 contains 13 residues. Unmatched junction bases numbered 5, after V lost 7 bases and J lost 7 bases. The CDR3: CASTADRVEKLFF. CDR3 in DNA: TGTGCCAGCACCGCGGACAGGGTTGAAAAACTGTTTTTT.

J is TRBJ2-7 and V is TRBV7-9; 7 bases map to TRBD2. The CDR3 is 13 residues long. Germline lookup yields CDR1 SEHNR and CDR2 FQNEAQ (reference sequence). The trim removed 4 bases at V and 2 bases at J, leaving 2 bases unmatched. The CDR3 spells CASSSAGAYEQYF. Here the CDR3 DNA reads TGTGCCAGCAGCTCCGCGGGGGCCTACGAGCAGTACTTC.

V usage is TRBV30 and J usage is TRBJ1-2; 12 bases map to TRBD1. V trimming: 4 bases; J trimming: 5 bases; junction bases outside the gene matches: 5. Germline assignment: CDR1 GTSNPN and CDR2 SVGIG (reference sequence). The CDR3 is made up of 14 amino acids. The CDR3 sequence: CAWNRDRGLYGYTF. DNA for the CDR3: TGTGCCTGGAACCGGGACAGGGGGCTTTATGGCTACACCTTC. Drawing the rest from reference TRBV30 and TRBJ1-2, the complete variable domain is SQTIHQWPATLVQPVGSPLSLECTVEGTSNPNLYWYRQAAGRGLQLLFYSVGIGQISSEVPQNLSASRPQDRQFILSSKKLLLSDSGFYLCAWNRDRGLYGYTFGSGTRLTVV.

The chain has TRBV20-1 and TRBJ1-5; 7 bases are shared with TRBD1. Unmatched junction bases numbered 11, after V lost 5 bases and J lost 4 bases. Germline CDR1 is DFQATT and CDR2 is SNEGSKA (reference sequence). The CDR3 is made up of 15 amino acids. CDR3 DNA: TGCAGTGCTGTAGACCGGGACAGTTGGAATCAGCCCCAGCATTTT. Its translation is CSAVDRDSWNQPQHF.

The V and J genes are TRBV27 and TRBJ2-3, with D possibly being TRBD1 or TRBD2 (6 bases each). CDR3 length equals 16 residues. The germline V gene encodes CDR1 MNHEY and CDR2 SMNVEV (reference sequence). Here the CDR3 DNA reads TGTGCGACCGAGGGGGGCCAGAAAGAGTTCACAGATACGCAGTATTTT. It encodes CATEGGQKEFTDTQYF.

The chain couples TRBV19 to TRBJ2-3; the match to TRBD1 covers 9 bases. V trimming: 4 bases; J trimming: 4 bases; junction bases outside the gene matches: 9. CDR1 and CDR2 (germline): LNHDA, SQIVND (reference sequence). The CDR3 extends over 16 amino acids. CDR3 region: CASSTPRGQGSDTQYF. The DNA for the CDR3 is TGTGCCAGTAGTACCCCCCGGGGACAGGGCTCAGATACGCAGTATTTT.

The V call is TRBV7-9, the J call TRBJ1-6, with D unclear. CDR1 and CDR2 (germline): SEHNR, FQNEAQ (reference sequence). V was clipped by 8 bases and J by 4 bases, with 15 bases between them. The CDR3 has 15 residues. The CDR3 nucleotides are TGTGCCAGCCCCCAAGGCGCCGGGTATAATTCACCCCTCCACTTT. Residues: CASPQGAGYNSPLHF.

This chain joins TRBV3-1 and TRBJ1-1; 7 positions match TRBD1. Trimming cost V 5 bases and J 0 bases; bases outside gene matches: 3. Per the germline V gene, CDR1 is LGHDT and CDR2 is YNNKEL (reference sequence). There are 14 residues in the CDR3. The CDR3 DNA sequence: TGTGCCAGCAGCTCACAGGGGCTGAACACTGAAGCTTTCTTT. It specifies CASSSQGLNTEAFF.

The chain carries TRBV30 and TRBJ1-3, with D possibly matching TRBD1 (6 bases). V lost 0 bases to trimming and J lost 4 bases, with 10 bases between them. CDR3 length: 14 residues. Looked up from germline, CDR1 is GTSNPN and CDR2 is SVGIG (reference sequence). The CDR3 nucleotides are TGTGCCTGGAGTGTAATGGGGGCAGGAAACACCATATATTTT. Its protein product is CAWSVMGAGNTIYF. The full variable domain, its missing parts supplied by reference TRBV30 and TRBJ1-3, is SQTIHQWPATLVQPVGSPLSLECTVEGTSNPNLYWYRQAAGRGLQLLFYSVGIGQISSEVPQNLSASRPQDRQFILSSKKLLLSDSGFYLCAWSVMGAGNTIYFGEGSWLTVV.

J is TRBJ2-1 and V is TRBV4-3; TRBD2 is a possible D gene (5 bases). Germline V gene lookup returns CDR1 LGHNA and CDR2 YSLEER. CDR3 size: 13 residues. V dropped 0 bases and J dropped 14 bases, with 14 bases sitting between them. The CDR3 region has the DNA TGCGCCAGCAGCCAAGAATATTGGGAGAGGAAGTTCTTC. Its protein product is CASSQEYWERKFF.

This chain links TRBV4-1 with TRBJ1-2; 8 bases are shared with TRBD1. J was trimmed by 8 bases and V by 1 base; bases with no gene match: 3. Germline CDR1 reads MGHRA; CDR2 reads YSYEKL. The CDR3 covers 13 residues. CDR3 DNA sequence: TGCGCCAGCAGCCAAGGACAGGGGAGAGGCTACACCTTC. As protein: CASSQGQGRGYTF.

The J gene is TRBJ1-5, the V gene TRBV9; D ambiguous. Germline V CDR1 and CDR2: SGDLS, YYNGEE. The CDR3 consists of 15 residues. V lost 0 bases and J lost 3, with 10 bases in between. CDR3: CASSVVGDSNQPQHF. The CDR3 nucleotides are TGTGCCAGCAGCGTAGTAGGAGATTCCAATCAGCCCCAGCATTTT.

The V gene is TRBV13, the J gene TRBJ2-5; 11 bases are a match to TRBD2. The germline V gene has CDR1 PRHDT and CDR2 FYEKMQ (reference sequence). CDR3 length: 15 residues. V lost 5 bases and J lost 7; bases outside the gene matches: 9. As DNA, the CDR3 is TGTGCCAGCAGCATCCGGGCTAGCGGGGGGATGACCCAGTACTTC. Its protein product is CASSIRASGGMTQYF.

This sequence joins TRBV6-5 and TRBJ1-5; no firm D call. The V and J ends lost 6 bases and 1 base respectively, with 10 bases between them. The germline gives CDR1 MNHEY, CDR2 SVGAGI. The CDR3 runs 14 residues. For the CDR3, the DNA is TGTGCCAGCAGGCGCCCCGGAAGCAATCAGCCCCAGCATTTT. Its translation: CASRRPGSNQPQHF.

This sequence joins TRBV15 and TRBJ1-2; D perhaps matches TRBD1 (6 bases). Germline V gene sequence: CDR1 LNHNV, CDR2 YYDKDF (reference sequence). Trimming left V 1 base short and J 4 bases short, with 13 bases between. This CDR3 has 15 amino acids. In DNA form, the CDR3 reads TGTGCCACCAGCAGAGCTACTCAGGGGACCTATGGCTACACCTTC. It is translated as CATSRATQGTYGYTF.

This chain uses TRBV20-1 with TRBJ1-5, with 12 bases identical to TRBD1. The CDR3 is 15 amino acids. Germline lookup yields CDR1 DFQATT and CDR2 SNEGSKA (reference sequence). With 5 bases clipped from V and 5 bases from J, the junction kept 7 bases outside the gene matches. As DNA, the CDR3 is TGCAGTGCTGTCCGGGACAGGGGGCTTGATCAGCCCCAGCATTTT. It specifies CSAVRDRGLDQPQHF.

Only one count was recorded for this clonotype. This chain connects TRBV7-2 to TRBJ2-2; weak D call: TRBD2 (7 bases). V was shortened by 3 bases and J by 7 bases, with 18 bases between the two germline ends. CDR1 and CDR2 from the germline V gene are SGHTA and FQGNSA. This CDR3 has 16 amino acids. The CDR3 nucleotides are TGTGCCAGCAGCTTCCTTCCGGGGGGCGAGGGCGGGGAGCTGTTTTTT. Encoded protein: CASSFLPGGEGGELFF.

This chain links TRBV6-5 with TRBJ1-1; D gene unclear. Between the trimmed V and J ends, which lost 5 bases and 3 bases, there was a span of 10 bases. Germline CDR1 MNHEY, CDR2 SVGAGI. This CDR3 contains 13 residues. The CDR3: CASSRTGDTEAFF. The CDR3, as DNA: TGTGCCAGCAGTCGGACTGGGGACACTGAAGCTTTCTTT.